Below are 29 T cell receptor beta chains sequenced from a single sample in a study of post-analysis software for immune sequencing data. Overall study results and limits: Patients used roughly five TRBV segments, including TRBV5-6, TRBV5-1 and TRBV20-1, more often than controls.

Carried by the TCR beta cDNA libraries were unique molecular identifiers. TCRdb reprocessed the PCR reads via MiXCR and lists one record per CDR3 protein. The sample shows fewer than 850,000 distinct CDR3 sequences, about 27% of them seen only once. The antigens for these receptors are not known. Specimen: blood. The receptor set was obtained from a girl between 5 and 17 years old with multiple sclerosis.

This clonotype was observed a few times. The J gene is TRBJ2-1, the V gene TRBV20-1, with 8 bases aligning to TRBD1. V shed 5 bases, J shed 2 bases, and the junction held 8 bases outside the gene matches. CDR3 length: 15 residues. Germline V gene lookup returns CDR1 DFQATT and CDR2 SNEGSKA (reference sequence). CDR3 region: CSAETPTGAYNEQFF. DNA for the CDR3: TGCAGTGCTGAGACCCCGACAGGGGCCTACAATGAGCAGTTCTTC.

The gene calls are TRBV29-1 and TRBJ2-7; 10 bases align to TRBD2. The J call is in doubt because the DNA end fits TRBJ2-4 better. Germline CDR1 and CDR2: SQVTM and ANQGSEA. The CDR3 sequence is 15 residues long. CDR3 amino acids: CSVEISGGLRNIQYF. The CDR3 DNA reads TGCAGCGTTGAAATTAGCGGGGGGCTAAGAAACATTCAGTACTTC.

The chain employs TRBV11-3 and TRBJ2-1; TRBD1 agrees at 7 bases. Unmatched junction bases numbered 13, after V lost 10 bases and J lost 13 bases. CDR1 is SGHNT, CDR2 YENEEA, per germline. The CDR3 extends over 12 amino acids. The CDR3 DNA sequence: TGTGCCACCCGGAACGAAGGGGGCGGTCAGTTCTTC. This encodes CATRNEGGGQFF.

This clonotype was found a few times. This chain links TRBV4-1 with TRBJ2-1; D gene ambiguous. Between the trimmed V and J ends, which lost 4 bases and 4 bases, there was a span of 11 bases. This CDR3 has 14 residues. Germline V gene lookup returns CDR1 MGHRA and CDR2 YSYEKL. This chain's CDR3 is CASSPGPEYNEQFF. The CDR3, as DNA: TGCGCCAGCAGCCCCGGACCAGAGTACAATGAGCAGTTCTTC.

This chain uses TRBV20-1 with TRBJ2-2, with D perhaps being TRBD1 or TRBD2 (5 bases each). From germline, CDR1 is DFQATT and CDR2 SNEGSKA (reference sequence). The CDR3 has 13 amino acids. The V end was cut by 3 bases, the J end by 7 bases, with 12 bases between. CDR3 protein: CSARGRRDGELFF. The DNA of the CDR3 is TGCAGTGCTAGGGGACGTAGGGACGGGGAGCTGTTTTTT.

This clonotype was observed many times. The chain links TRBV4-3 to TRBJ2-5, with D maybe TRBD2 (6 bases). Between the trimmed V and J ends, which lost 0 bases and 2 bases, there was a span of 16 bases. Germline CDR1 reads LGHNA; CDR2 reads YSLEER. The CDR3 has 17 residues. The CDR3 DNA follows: TGCGCCAGCAGCCAAGATCTTTCGCGCGGGAAACAAGAGACCCAGTACTTC. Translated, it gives CASSQDLSRGKQETQYF.

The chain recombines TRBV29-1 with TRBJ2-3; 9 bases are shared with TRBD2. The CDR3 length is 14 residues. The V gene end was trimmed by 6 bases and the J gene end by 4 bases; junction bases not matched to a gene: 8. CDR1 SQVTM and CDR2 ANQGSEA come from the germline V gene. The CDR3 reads CSVAAGGAADTQYF. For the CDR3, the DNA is TGCAGCGTGGCCGCGGGGGGGGCTGCAGATACGCAGTATTTT.

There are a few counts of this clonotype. The CDR3 loop reads CATSDSGNGYTF. DNA of the CDR3: TGTGCCACCAGTGATTCGGGGAATGGCTACACCTTC. The V gene is TRBV24-1, the J gene TRBJ1-2, with D uncertain. The CDR3 runs 12 residues. Deletions cut 2 bases from V and 6 bases from J, with 6 bases between. From germline, CDR1 is KGHDR and CDR2 SFDVKD.

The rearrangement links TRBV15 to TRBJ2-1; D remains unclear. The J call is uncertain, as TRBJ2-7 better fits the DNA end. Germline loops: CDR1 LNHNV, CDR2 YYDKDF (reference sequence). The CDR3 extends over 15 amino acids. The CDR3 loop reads CATSRDLGLGNEQYF. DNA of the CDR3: TGTGCCACCAGCAGAGATCTGGGGTTGGGCAATGAGCAGTACTTC.

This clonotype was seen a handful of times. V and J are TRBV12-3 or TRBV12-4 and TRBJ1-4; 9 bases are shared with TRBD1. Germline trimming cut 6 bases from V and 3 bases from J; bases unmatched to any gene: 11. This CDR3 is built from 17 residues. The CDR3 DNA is TGTGCCAGCAGCACCGGGACAGGGTTCCTTCCTAATGAAAAACTGTTTTTT. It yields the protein CASSTGTGFLPNEKLFF.

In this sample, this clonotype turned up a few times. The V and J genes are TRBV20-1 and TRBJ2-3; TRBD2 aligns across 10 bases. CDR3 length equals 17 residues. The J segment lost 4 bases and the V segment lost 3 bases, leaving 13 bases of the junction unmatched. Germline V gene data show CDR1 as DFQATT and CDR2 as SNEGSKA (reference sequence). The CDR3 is CSASSPASGSIADTQYF. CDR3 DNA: TGCAGTGCTAGTTCCCCTGCTAGCGGGAGTATCGCAGATACGCAGTATTTT.

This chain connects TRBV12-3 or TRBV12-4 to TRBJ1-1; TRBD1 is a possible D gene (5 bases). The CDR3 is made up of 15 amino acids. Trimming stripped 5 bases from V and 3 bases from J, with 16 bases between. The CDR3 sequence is CASSPGTGADTEAFF. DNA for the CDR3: TGTGCCAGCAGTCCAGGCACCGGGGCCGACACTGAAGCTTTCTTT.

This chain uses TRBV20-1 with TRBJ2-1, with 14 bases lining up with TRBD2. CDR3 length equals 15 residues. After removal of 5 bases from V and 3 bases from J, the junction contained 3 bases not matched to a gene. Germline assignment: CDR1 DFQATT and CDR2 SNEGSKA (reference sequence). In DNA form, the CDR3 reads TGCAGTGCTGAGGGGACTAGCGGGAGCTACAATGAGCAGTTCTTC. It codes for CSAEGTSGSYNEQFF.

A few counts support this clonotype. CDR3 region: CASSPLGRGHTEAFF. The CDR3, as DNA: TGTGCCAGCAGTCCCCTGGGTCGGGGGCACACTGAAGCTTTCTTT. The gene calls are TRBV12-3 or TRBV12-4 and TRBJ1-1, with D perhaps TRBD1 (6 bases). The CDR3 is 15 amino acids. V dropped 5 bases and J dropped 3 bases, with 16 bases sitting between them.

CDR3 DNA: TGTGCCATCAGTGAGAAGGGGGCCCGGGAGACCCAGTACTTC. Protein: CAISEKGARETQYF. This chain connects TRBV10-3 to TRBJ2-7, with 7 bases matching TRBD1. The J call is doubtful: the DNA matches TRBJ2-5 better. The germline CDR1 and CDR2 sequences are ENHRY and SYGVKD. CDR3 length: 14 amino acids.

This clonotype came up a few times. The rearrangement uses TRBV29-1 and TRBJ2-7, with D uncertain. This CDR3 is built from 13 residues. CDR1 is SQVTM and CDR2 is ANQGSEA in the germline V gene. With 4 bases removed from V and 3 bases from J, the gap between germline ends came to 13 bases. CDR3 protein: CSVGSGRLYEQYF. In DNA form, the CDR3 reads TGCAGCGTTGGTAGTGGCAGGCTCTACGAGCAGTACTTC.

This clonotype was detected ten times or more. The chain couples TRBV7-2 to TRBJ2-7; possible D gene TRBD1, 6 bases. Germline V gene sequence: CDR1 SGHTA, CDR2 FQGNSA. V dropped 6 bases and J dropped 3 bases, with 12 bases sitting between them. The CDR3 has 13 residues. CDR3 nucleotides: TGTGCCAGCAGTTTATTACAGGGCTACGAGCAGTACTTC. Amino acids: CASSLLQGYEQYF.

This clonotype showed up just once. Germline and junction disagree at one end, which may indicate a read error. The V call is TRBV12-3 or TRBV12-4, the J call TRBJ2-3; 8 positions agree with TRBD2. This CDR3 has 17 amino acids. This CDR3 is CASSPEAGSGRTDTEYF. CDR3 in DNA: TGTGCCAGCAGTCCCGAAGCGGGAAGCGGGAGAACAGATACGGAGTATTTT.

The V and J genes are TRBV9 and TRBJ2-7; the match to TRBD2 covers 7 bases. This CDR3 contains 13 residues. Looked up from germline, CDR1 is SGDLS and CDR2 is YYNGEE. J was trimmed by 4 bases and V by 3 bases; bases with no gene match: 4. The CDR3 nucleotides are TGTGCCAGCAGCGCTGGCGGGAGATACGAGCAGTACTTC. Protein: CASSAGGRYEQYF.

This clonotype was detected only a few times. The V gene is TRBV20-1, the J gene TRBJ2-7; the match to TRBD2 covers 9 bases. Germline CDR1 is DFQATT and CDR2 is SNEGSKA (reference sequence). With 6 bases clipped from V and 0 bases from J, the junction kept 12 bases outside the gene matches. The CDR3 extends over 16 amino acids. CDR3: CSANPEGREGSYEQYF. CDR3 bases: TGCAGTGCCAATCCTGAAGGGCGGGAGGGCTCCTACGAGCAGTACTTC.

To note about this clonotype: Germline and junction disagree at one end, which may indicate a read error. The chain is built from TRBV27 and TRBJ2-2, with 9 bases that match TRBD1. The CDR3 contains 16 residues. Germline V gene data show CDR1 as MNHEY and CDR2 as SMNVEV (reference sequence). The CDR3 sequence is CAGSLQGQGRTGELFF. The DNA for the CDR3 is TGTGCCGGCAGTTTACAAGGACAGGGGAGGACCGGGGAGCTGTTTTTT.

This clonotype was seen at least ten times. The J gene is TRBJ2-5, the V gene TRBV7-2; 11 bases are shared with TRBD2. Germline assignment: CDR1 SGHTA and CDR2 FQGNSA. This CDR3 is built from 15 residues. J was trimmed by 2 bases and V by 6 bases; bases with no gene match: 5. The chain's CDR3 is CASSLRTSGQETQYF. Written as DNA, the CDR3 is TGTGCCAGCAGTTTAAGGACTAGCGGGCAAGAGACCCAGTACTTC. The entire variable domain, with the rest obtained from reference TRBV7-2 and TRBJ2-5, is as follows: GAGVSQSPSNKVTEKGKDVELRCDPISGHTALYWYRQSLGQGLEFLIYFQGNSAPDKSGLPSDRFSAERTGGSVSTLTIQRTQQEDSAVYLCASSLRTSGQETQYFGPGTRLLVL.

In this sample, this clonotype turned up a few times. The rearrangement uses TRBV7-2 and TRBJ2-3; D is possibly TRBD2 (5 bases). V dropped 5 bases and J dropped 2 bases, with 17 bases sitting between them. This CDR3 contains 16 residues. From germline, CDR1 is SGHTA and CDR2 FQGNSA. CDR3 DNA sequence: TGTGCCAGCAGCCCGAGGGTGGGGATACACACAGATACGCAGTATTTT. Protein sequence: CASSPRVGIHTDTQYF.

Written as DNA, the CDR3 is TGTGCCAGCAGCTTAGCCGGGTCCACCTGGGAGCAGTACTTC. Its translation: CASSLAGSTWEQYF. This rearrangement joins TRBV7-6 to TRBJ2-7; D remains unclear. This CDR3 has 14 residues. Germline V gives CDR1 SGHVS, CDR2 FNYEAQ. Trimming took 0 bases from V and 7 from J, leaving 13 bases between them.

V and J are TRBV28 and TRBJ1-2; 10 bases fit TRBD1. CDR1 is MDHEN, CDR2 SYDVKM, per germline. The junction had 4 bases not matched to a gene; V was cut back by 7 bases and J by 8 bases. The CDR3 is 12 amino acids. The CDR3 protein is CASMTGGWGYTF. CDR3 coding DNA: TGTGCCAGCATGACAGGGGGCTGGGGCTACACCTTC.

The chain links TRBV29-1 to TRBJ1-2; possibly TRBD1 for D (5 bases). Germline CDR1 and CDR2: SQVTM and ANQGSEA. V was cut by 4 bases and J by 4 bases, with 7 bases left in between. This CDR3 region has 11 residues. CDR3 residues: CSVVTGYGYTF. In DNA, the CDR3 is TGCAGCGTTGTCACAGGCTATGGCTACACCTTC.

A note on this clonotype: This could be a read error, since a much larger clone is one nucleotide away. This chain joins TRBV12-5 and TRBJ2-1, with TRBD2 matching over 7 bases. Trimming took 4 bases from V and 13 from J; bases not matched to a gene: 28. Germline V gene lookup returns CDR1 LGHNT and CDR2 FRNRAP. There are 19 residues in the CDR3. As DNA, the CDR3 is TGTGCTAGTGGTTCCTCTATTACCTGGGGGGAGGGCCCTCGGGAGACCCAGTTCTTC. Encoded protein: CASGSSITWGEGPRETQFF.

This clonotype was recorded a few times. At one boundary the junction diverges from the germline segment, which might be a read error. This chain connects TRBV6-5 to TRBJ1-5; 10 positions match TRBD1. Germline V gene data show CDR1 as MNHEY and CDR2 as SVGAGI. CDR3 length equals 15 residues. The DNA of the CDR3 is TGTGCCAGCAGCCACTTGACAGGGGGCGGTCAGCCCCGGCATTTT. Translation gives CASSHLTGGGQPRHF.

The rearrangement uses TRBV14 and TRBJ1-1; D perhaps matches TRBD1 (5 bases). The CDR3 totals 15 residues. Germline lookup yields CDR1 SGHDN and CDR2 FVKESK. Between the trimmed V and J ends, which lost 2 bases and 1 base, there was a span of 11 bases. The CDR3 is CASSQTGTENTEAFF. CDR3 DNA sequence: TGTGCCAGCAGCCAAACCGGGACGGAGAACACTGAAGCTTTCTTT.